The 20 T cell receptor beta chains presented below share a single source sample, sequenced in a study of blood T cell repertoires in COVID-19. Profiling relied on immunoSEQ multiplex PCR, and the TCRdb table lists in-frame clones only, not all of them. Of 150,000 to 200,000 clones in the sample, around 82% were seen once. Sequencing input: PBMCs or T cells enriched from blood (not recorded which). All receptors come from a woman aged 50 to 60 with acute COVID-19.

V usage is TRBV23-1 and J usage is TRBJ2-7, with D maybe TRBD1 (5 bases). TRBV23-1 is reported as an ORF; its role is uncertain. The germline V and J ends were trimmed by 0 bases and 5 bases, with 17 bases remaining between them. This CDR3 is built from 16 residues. The CDR3 sequence is CASSQSPGRVEDEQYV. Here the CDR3 DNA reads TGCGCCAGCAGTCAATCCCCTGGCAGGGTAGAGGACGAGCAGTACGTC.

V gene TRBV28 combines with J gene TRBJ1-1; weak D call: TRBD1 (6 bases). CDR1 is MDHEN and CDR2 is SYDVKM in the germline V gene. The CDR3 totals 17 residues. V was clipped by 5 bases and J by 0 bases, with 19 bases between them. The CDR3 loop is CASSDVGGRRMNTEAFF. CDR3 DNA: TGTGCCAGCAGTGACGTGGGGGGGCGAAGAATGAACACTGAAGCTTTCTTT.

This clone was found many times. The chain employs TRBV2 and TRBJ2-3, with 8 bases aligning to TRBD1. Germline assignment: CDR1 SNHLY and CDR2 FYNNEI. The V and J ends lost 10 bases and 4 bases, in that order; junction bases with no gene match: 10. CDR3 length equals 14 residues. CDR3 protein: CATADRVFSDTQYF. DNA for the CDR3: TGTGCCACCGCGGACAGGGTATTTTCAGATACGCAGTATTTT.

The V and J genes are TRBV5-4 and TRBJ1-2; 9 bases are a match to TRBD1. The junction had 6 bases not matched to a gene; V was cut back by 4 bases and J by 5 bases. The germline V gene has CDR1 SGHNT and CDR2 YYREEE (reference sequence). The CDR3 is made up of 14 amino acids. This CDR3 is CASSPDRGSYGYTF. CDR3 DNA sequence: TGTGCCAGCAGCCCGGACAGGGGAAGTTATGGCTACACCTTC. Using reference TRBV5-4 and TRBJ1-2 for the parts outside the CDR3, the full variable domain is ETGVTQSPTHLIKTRGQQVTLRCSSQSGHNTVSWYQQALGQGPQFIFQYYREEENGRGNFPPRFSGLQFPNYSSELNVNALELDDSALYLCASSPDRGSYGYTFGSGTRLTVV.

The chain is built from TRBV6-6 and TRBJ1-6; D may be TRBD1 (5 bases). This CDR3 spans 16 amino acids. The germline gives CDR1 MNHNY, CDR2 SVGAGI (reference sequence). V was pared by 6 bases and J by 3 bases, with 15 bases between. DNA of the CDR3: TGTGCCAGCAGGATAGGGAAAGGGGACTATAATTCACCCCTCCACTTT. Protein product: CASRIGKGDYNSPLHF.

The chain is built from TRBV4-3 and TRBJ2-1, with D possibly matching TRBD2 (7 bases). V was cut by 0 bases and J by 8 bases, with 20 bases left in between. The CDR3 has 17 residues. Germline V gene data show CDR1 as LGHNA and CDR2 as YSLEER. The CDR3 coding sequence is TGCGCCAGCAGCCAAGAATGGCGGGGGCCGGCCGAGGATGAGCAGTTCTTC. This sequence encodes CASSQEWRGPAEDEQFF.

This rearrangement joins TRBV6-5 to TRBJ2-1; TRBD2 matches at 8 bases. Germline CDR1 MNHEY, CDR2 SVGAGI. V shed 6 bases, J shed 1 base, and the junction held 2 bases outside the gene matches. This CDR3 contains 14 residues. The CDR3 sequence: CASRVAGSYNEQFF. Here the CDR3 DNA reads TGTGCCAGCAGGGTAGCGGGGTCCTACAATGAGCAGTTCTTC.

The V call is TRBV5-1, the J call TRBJ2-1; maybe TRBD2 (5 bases). CDR1 and CDR2 (germline): SGHRS, YFSETQ. The V and J ends lost 2 bases and 10 bases respectively, with 7 bases between them. This CDR3 contains 11 residues. The CDR3 reads CASSFEGEQFF. The CDR3 bases are TGCGCCAGCAGCTTTGAGGGAGAGCAGTTCTTC.

The chain recombines TRBV6-5 with TRBJ1-1, with 8 positions matching TRBD1. Germline CDR1 is MNHEY and CDR2 is SVGAGI. CDR3 length: 15 residues. The V gene end was trimmed by 0 bases and the J gene end by 4 bases; junction bases not matched to a gene: 4. CDR3 DNA sequence: TGTGCCAGCAGTTACTCGAGGACAGGGATCACTGAAGCTTTCTTT. Its translation is CASSYSRTGITEAFF.

This clone was recorded once. The chain has TRBV4-1 and TRBJ2-7; D uncertain. CDR1 and CDR2 (germline): MGHRA, YSYEKL. V shed 3 bases and J shed 9 bases, with 21 bases lying between them. The CDR3 covers 15 residues. The CDR3 bases are TGCGCCAGCAGCCAGCATAGATTGTCTACGCCGGGGCAGTACGTC. Encoded protein: CASSQHRLSTPGQYV.

V usage is TRBV19 and J usage is TRBJ1-2, with 9 nucleotides matching TRBD1. The CDR3 is made up of 16 amino acids. V was clipped by 5 bases and J by 2 bases; unmatched bases: 9. Germline assignment: CDR1 LNHDA and CDR2 SQIVND (reference sequence). The CDR3 region is CASSSDRTGANYGYTF. The CDR3 nucleotides read TGTGCCAGTAGTTCAGACAGGACAGGGGCGAACTATGGCTACACCTTC.

The V gene is TRBV6-2 or TRBV6-3, the J gene TRBJ2-3; TRBD2 matches 9 bases. Germline V gives CDR1 MNHEY, CDR2 SVGEGT. The CDR3 loop spans 17 amino acids. The V segment lost 6 bases and the J segment 11 bases; nucleotides outside the gene matches: 21. CDR3 sequence reads: CASSLWSSGGQHGGQYF. The CDR3 DNA is TGTGCCAGCAGCCTCTGGAGTAGCGGGGGCCAACACGGAGGGCAGTATTTT.

The chain combines TRBV6-1 with TRBJ1-1; D is possibly TRBD1 (6 bases). V lost 1 base and J 5 bases, leaving 26 bases between the germline ends. Germline V gene lookup returns CDR1 MNHNS and CDR2 SASEGT. This CDR3 contains 19 residues. The CDR3 DNA sequence: TGTGCCAGCAGTGAAGTCGTGGGGGTTGGGAGCAGGGGCTCAACTGAAGCTTTCTTT. Its translation is CASSEVVGVGSRGSTEAFF.

A few counts support this clone. V and J are TRBV29-1 and TRBJ2-2, with TRBD2 identical over 12 bases. Per germline, CDR1 SQVTM and CDR2 ANQGSEA. This CDR3 contains 15 residues. V gave up 7 bases and J gave up 0 bases; unmatched junction bases: 3. The CDR3 loop reads CSASGGAANTGELFF. The CDR3 bases are TGCAGCGCTAGCGGGGGGGCGGCGAACACCGGGGAGCTGTTTTTT.

The chain couples TRBV4-3 to TRBJ1-1, with TRBD1 identical over 7 bases. The CDR3 runs to 15 residues. Germline CDR1 LGHNA, CDR2 YSLEER. Trimming removed 3 bases from V and 1 base from J; junction bases left unmatched: 5. CDR3 in amino acids: CASSQNRGGNTEAFF. For the CDR3, the DNA is TGCGCCAGCAGCCAGAACAGGGGAGGGAACACTGAAGCTTTCTTT.

This clone came up once. The rearrangement joins TRBV6-9 to TRBJ1-5, with 8 positions matching TRBD1. Germline lookup yields CDR1 MNHGY and CDR2 SVAAGI. The CDR3 spans 19 residues. V was clipped by 2 bases and J by 5 bases; unmatched bases: 17. CDR3: CASSYPGQGGSVHHQPQHF. The CDR3 bases are TGTGCCAGCAGTTATCCTGGACAGGGCGGGAGTGTTCATCATCAGCCCCAGCATTTT.

The gene calls are TRBV20-1 and TRBJ1-4; 10 bases line up with TRBD1. Per the germline V gene, CDR1 is DFQATT and CDR2 is SNEGSKA (reference sequence). The ends lost 3 bases at V and 7 bases at J; junction bases unmatched: 8. The CDR3 is 15 residues long. The CDR3 DNA reads as TGCAGTGCTAGTCCGGGACAGGGGCGAGGTGAAAAACTGTTTTTT. As protein: CSASPGQGRGEKLFF.

The CDR3 DNA reads TGTGCCAGCAGTGAATTGGGGGGGAGCCGGGAAAAACTGTTTTTT. Amino acids: CASSELGGSREKLFF. The rearrangement joins TRBV25-1 to TRBJ1-4, with D perhaps TRBD1 (5 bases). V dropped 1 base and J dropped 8 bases, with 14 bases sitting between them. CDR3 length equals 15 residues. The germline V gene encodes CDR1 MGHDK and CDR2 SYGVNS.

The V and J genes are TRBV24-1 and TRBJ1-1; 7 positions agree with TRBD1. V trimming: 5 bases; J trimming: 8 bases; junction bases outside the gene matches: 10. The CDR3 is made up of 14 amino acids. Germline-derived CDR1 and CDR2 are KGHDR and SFDVKD. The CDR3 region is CATSGGQAHGEAFF. The CDR3 nucleotides read TGTGCCACCAGTGGCGGACAGGCCCACGGAGAAGCTTTCTTT.

The gene calls are TRBV20-1 and TRBJ1-5; unclear D gene. Per the germline V gene, CDR1 is DFQATT and CDR2 is SNEGSKA (reference sequence). The CDR3 spans 11 residues. V lost 5 bases and J 8 bases, leaving 10 bases between the germline ends. As DNA, the CDR3 is TGCAGTGCTTCGGGGATGGAGCCCCAGCATTTT. It yields the protein CSASGMEPQHF.